The clone carrying this T cell receptor (beta chain) was seen repeatedly, ten times or more. Its antigen is undetermined. This CDR3 has 15 amino acids. Germline CDR1 reads SGHTA; CDR2 reads FQGNSA. V gave up 2 bases and J gave up 4 bases, with 12 bases separating them. Amplification of TCR alpha and beta CDR3 regions from RNA used iRepertoire nested multiplex PCR. Input was about 95-400 ng of tissue mRNA or PBMC total RNA. TCRdb reprocessed the multiplex PCR reads via MiXCR and lists one record per CDR3 protein. The sample has tens of thousands of distinct CDR3 sequences, roughly 39% seen once; the top ten hold roughly two fifths. This entry is derived from a study of glioma-infiltrating T cells. General observations from the study: Only very few CDR3 sequences appeared in both tissue and blood. Non-neoplastic patients had below-expected tissue-blood divergence, while all gliomas exceeded expectation.

This sequence originates from a human donor with low-grade glioma or glioblastoma, undergoing nonglioma brain surgery, or in good health (not recorded which). The specimen sequenced was glioma tissue, nonneoplastic brain tissue, or PBMCs (not recorded which). The V gene is TRBV7-2, the J gene TRBJ2-1, with D hard to call. The CDR3 loop reads CASSLPFQYYNEQFF. CDR3 sequence (DNA): TGTGCCAGCAGCTTACCGTTCCAGTATTACAATGAGCAGTTCTTC.